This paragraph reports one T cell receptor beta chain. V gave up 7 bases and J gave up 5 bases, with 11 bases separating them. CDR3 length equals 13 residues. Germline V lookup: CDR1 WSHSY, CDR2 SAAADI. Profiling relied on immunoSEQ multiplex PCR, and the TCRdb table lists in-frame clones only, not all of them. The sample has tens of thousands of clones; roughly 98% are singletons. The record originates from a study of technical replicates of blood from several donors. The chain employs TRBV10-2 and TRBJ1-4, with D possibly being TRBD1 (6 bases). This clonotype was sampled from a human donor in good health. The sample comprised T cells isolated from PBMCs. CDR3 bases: TGCGCCAGCAACGGACAGATAAATGAAAAACTGTTTTTT. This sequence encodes CASNGQINEKLFF.